Each of the 26 T cell receptor beta chains below was sequenced from the same sample in a study of immune heterogeneity within non-small cell lung tumors. For each sample, template was around 600 ng of bulk tumor genomic DNA. Biopsy collection occurred during surgery, with several far-apart biopsies per primary tumor. Untreated, newly diagnosed non-small cell lung cancer patients underwent curative surgery. Multiplex PCR employing 32 V and 13 J primers generated amplicons of the TCR beta CDR3. TCRdb recomputed calls from the multiplex PCR reads with MiXCR, one row per CDR3 protein. The sample contains some 14,000 distinct CDR3 sequences, 25% to 35% of which appear only once. Sequenced sample: lung tumor tissue. Receptors were obtained from a man aged 40-50 years with non-small cell lung cancer.

This clonotype came up a few times. The chain uses TRBV9 and TRBJ1-4; the D is unclear. Germline V gene data show CDR1 as SGDLS and CDR2 as YYNGEE. V dropped 2 bases and J dropped 5 bases, with 10 bases sitting between them. The CDR3 totals 14 residues. The CDR3, as DNA: TGTGCCAGCAGCGTCCGAATGGGAAATGAAAAACTGTTTTTT. It yields the protein CASSVRMGNEKLFF.

In regard to this clonotype: This may be a read error: a much more frequent sequence differs by one nucleotide. J is TRBJ2-3 and V is TRBV14; D is unclear. Germline CDR1 and CDR2: SGHDN and FVKESK. The V and J ends lost 5 bases and 1 base respectively, with 10 bases between them. The CDR3 runs to 14 residues. The CDR3 loop is CASSLWRRTDTQYF. CDR3 nucleotides: TGTGCCAGCAGCTTATGGAGACGCACAGATACGCAGTATTTT.

This clonotype was seen ten or more times. The chain is built from TRBV12-3 or TRBV12-4 and TRBJ2-1; 10 positions agree with TRBD2. The CDR3 is made up of 14 amino acids. V was clipped by 5 bases and J by 6 bases; unmatched bases: 4. The DNA for the CDR3 is TGTGCCAGCAGTAACCTAGCGGGAGCCAATGAGCAGTTCTTC. Translated, it gives CASSNLAGANEQFF.

This clonotype rates as medium-sized (0.01 to 0.1%). The gene calls are TRBV27 and TRBJ2-1; no firm D call. This CDR3 region has 14 residues. V gave up 3 bases and J gave up 7 bases, with 13 bases separating them. Germline CDR1 is MNHEY and CDR2 is SMNVEV (reference sequence). This chain's CDR3 is CASSLKSRVNEQFF. The CDR3, as DNA: TGTGCCAGCAGTTTGAAATCCCGCGTGAATGAGCAGTTCTTC.

CDR3 DNA sequence: TGCAGTGCTATAAGGACAGGGAAACCAGATACGCAGTATTTT. It yields the protein CSAIRTGKPDTQYF. V is TRBV20-1 and J is TRBJ2-3; TRBD1 matches 8 bases. The CDR3 length is 14 residues. Germline V lookup: CDR1 DFQATT, CDR2 SNEGSKA (reference sequence). V dropped 4 bases and J dropped 4; count of bases not matched to a gene: 7.

This clonotype was seen at least ten times. This chain links TRBV30 with TRBJ2-7, with D hard to call. The V gene lost 2 bases and the J gene lost 2 bases, with 7 bases spanning the gap. This CDR3 has 12 amino acids. The germline gives CDR1 GTSNPN, CDR2 SVGIG (reference sequence). The CDR3 here is CAWSTAAYEQYF. The CDR3 DNA is TGTGCCTGGAGTACAGCCGCCTACGAGCAGTACTTC.

In DNA, the CDR3 is TGTGCCAGCAGCACATACTCAAGGACTACTGAGCAGTTCTTC. This translates into CASSTYSRTTEQFF. The chain joins TRBV7-3 to TRBJ2-1; perhaps TRBD2 as D (6 bases). The CDR3 loop spans 14 amino acids. Germline V gene lookup returns CDR1 SGHTA and CDR2 FQGTGA. With 5 bases removed from V and 9 bases from J, the gap between germline ends came to 17 bases.

Points on this clonotype: This may be a read error, as it is one base from a much larger clone. This sequence joins TRBV18 and TRBJ2-7, with D maybe TRBD2 (6 bases). Germline CDR1 is KGHSH and CDR2 is LQKENI. The CDR3 covers 15 residues. Trimming pared 0 bases from V and 11 bases from J, leaving 20 bases between. Here the CDR3 reads CASSPPAGSPEEKYF. The CDR3 DNA is TGTGCCAGCTCACCACCCGCGGGGTCTCCGGAAGAGAAGTACTTC.

This rearrangement joins TRBV10-3 to TRBJ2-3, with 11 bases fitting TRBD2. This CDR3 is built from 15 residues. Looked up from germline, CDR1 is ENHRY and CDR2 is SYGVKD. J gave up 2 bases and V 8 bases, and 6 bases lay outside the gene matches. The CDR3 coding sequence is TGTGCCATCCGCCCGGGACTAGCGGACACAGATACGCAGTATTTT. This gives the protein CAIRPGLADTDTQYF.

By sample fraction, this clonotype is medium-sized. The J gene is TRBJ2-2, the V gene TRBV6-2 or TRBV6-3; D is uncertain. This CDR3 is 12 amino acids long. The ends were cut back, 3 bases at V and 5 bases at J, with 4 bases in the middle. Germline lookup yields CDR1 MNHEY and CDR2 SVGEGT. The CDR3 DNA reads as TGTGCCAGCAGTTATGGGACCGGGGAGCTGTTTTTT. Translating it yields CASSYGTGELFF.

This clonotype was counted ten times or more. V usage is TRBV5-1 and J usage is TRBJ2-5, with 7 bases fitting TRBD1. Germline loops: CDR1 SGHRS, CDR2 YFSETQ. J gave up 3 bases and V 0 bases, and 2 bases lay outside the gene matches. This CDR3 region has 14 residues. In nucleotides, the CDR3 is TGCGCCAGCAGCTTGGACAGGGGAGAAGAGACCCAGTACTTC. Its protein is CASSLDRGEETQYF. Together with reference TRBV5-1 and TRBJ2-5, the CDR3 gives the full variable domain: KAGVTQTPRYLIKTRGQQVTLSCSPISGHRSVSWYQQTPGQGLQFLFEYFSETQRNKGNFPGRFSGRQFSNSRSEMNVSTLELGDSALYLCASSLDRGEETQYFGPGTRLLVL.

The gene calls are TRBV28 and TRBJ2-4; D gene unclear. CDR3 length: 15 amino acids. Trimming removed 6 bases at V and 7 bases at J, with 19 bases between. Germline V CDR1 and CDR2: MDHEN, SYDVKM. CDR3 in DNA: TGTGCCAGCAGCTCTGCTGAGACGCCGAGGAACATTCAGTACTTC. It translates to CASSSAETPRNIQYF.

About this clonotype: A much larger clonotype is one base distant, so this may be a read error. This chain connects TRBV2 to TRBJ1-3, with D maybe TRBD1 (5 bases). Germline loops: CDR1 SNHLY, CDR2 FYNNEI. The CDR3 length is 15 residues. CDR3: CASTEARAGRNTIYF. In nucleotides, the CDR3 is TGTGCCAGCACTGAAGCCCGAGCAGGGAGAAACACCATATATTTT.

The chain recombines TRBV11-3 with TRBJ2-1; 15 nucleotides align to TRBD2. Looked up from germline, CDR1 is SGHNT and CDR2 is YENEEA. This CDR3 contains 16 residues. V shed 0 bases and J 8 bases; nucleotides not matched to a gene: 2. The CDR3 nucleotides read TGTGCCAGCAGCTTAGAGGGACTAGCGGGAGGTCATGAGCAGTTCTTC. Its translation: CASSLEGLAGGHEQFF.

This clonotype showed up just a few times. J is TRBJ1-1 and V is TRBV12-3 or TRBV12-4; a possible D gene is TRBD1 (5 bases). The CDR3 length is 14 residues. Trimming pared 8 bases from V and 2 bases from J, leaving 15 bases between. The CDR3 region has the DNA TGTGCCAGCCGACTCTCGGGGGGTAACACTGAAGCTTTCTTT. It specifies CASRLSGGNTEAFF.

Many counts were recorded for this clonotype. The chain couples TRBV9 to TRBJ2-2, with D unresolved. Germline loops: CDR1 SGDLS, CDR2 YYNGEE. The CDR3 extends over 13 amino acids. V was trimmed by 0 bases and J by 3 bases, leaving 3 bases between them. In nucleotides, the CDR3 is TGTGCCAGCAGCGTAGCTTACACCGGGGAGCTGTTTTTT. It translates to CASSVAYTGELFF.

The chain links TRBV2 to TRBJ2-6, with no clear D. This CDR3 contains 16 residues. The V gene lost 4 bases and the J gene lost 4 bases, with 14 bases spanning the gap. CDR1 and CDR2 (germline): SNHLY, FYNNEI. Written as DNA, the CDR3 is TGTGCCAGCAGTGCCCCACCCTATTTCGGGGCCAACGTCCTGACTTTC. Encoded protein: CASSAPPYFGANVLTF.

This clonotype appeared a few times. No conserved phenylalanine or tryptophan is present at the end of the CDR3, so a read error is the likely explanation. This chain uses TRBV20-1 with TRBJ1-2; D may be TRBD1 (5 bases). V lost 4 bases and J lost 3, with 9 bases in between. In germline, CDR1 is DFQATT, CDR2 SNEGSKA (reference sequence). The CDR3 covers 12 residues. The CDR3 DNA reads as TGCAGTGCTAAGACAGACTACTATGGCTACACCCTC. Amino acids: CSAKTDYYGYTL.

This clonotype was observed many times. J is TRBJ2-1 and V is TRBV30, with D possibly TRBD2 on 6 matching bases. The length of the CDR3 is 16 residues. Germline V gene data show CDR1 as GTSNPN and CDR2 as SVGIG (reference sequence). V was clipped by 0 bases and J by 6 bases, with 18 bases between them. CDR3 region: CAWSVPGVGRANEQFF. CDR3 sequence (DNA): TGTGCCTGGAGTGTACCGGGGGTGGGGCGGGCCAATGAGCAGTTCTTC.

V is TRBV29-1 and J is TRBJ2-6, with D possibly called TRBD1 or TRBD2 (6 bases each). CDR3 length equals 16 residues. CDR1 and CDR2 from the germline V gene are SQVTM and ANQGSEA. Between the trimmed V and J ends, which lost 7 bases and 0 bases, there was a span of 16 bases. In nucleotides, the CDR3 is TGCAGCGGGGCGGGACACCGGAGCTCTGGGGCCAACGTCCTGACTTTC. The encoded protein is CSGAGHRSSGANVLTF.

This clonotype was seen repeatedly, ten times or more. The chain couples TRBV5-1 to TRBJ2-3; 7 bases line up with TRBD2. V dropped 0 bases and J dropped 4; count of bases not matched to a gene: 2. Germline V lookup: CDR1 SGHRS, CDR2 YFSETQ. This CDR3 comprises 14 residues. CDR3 in amino acids: CASSLDAGADTQYF. As DNA, the CDR3 is TGCGCCAGCAGCTTGGATGCGGGAGCAGATACGCAGTATTTT.

The rearrangement links TRBV19 to TRBJ2-2; D gene uncertain. Germline values: CDR1 LNHDA, CDR2 SQIVND (reference sequence). Trimming left V 7 bases short and J 4 bases short, with 10 bases between. The CDR3 loop spans 13 amino acids. The CDR3 sequence: CASKRSVTGELFF. The CDR3 bases are TGTGCCAGTAAGAGGTCGGTCACCGGGGAGCTGTTTTTT.

This clonotype was recorded once. One base away lies a much larger clone, so this may be a sequencing read error. The chain has TRBV19 and TRBJ1-1; no definite D call. Germline V gene data show CDR1 as LNHDA and CDR2 as SQIVND (reference sequence). V was clipped by 10 bases and J by 4 bases, with 10 bases between them. The length of the CDR3 is 11 residues. In DNA form, the CDR3 reads TGTGCCAACACGGGGTCCACTGAAGCTTTCTTT. This encodes CANTGSTEAFF.

This clonotype was picked up many times. The chain uses TRBV24-1 and TRBJ1-2, with TRBD1 as a possible D gene (5 bases). The V and J ends lost 6 bases and 8 bases respectively, with 15 bases between them. CDR1 is KGHDR, CDR2 SFDVKD, per germline. The CDR3 sequence is 13 residues long. CDR3 residues: CATSSGGAHGYTF. The CDR3, as DNA: TGTGCCACCAGTAGTGGAGGGGCCCACGGCTACACCTTC.

This clonotype turned up a few times. The rearrangement uses TRBV24-1 and TRBJ2-1, with TRBD1 matching over 8 bases. V lost 10 bases, J lost 1 base, and 5 bases stayed unmatched. This CDR3 region has 14 residues. Germline V gives CDR1 KGHDR, CDR2 SFDVKD. The CDR3 DNA follows: TGTGCCACTTCACAGGGGGTTTCCTACAATGAGCAGTTCTTC. Residues: CATSQGVSYNEQFF.

The sample holds many counts of this clonotype. The chain combines TRBV20-1 with TRBJ1-2; 11 nucleotides align to TRBD1. With V trimmed by 3 bases and J by 2 bases, 5 bases remained unmatched. This CDR3 contains 15 residues. Germline V gene lookup returns CDR1 DFQATT and CDR2 SNEGSKA (reference sequence). DNA of the CDR3: TGCAGTGCTAGGGCGGGACAGGGGGAGAACTATGGCTACACCTTC. As protein: CSARAGQGENYGYTF.